Reported below is one T cell receptor beta chain. Its cognate antigen is unknown. The entry originates in a study of CD8+ T cells in alopecia areata. The overall study: Treated patients received oral tofacitinib, 5 to 10 mg twice daily. Regarding the study as a whole: Higher clonality than in normal scalp was seen in lesional scalp, especially alopecia totalis/universalis. There were many expanded lesional clones persisting in scalp and blood during tofacitinib.

Reverse transcription of extracted RNA yielded cDNA, which provided the sequencing template. Sequencing was performed with immunoSEQ multiplex PCR; in TCRdb, only in-frame clones are kept and a portion is missing. The sample has 130,000 to 150,000 clones, roughly four fifths seen once. The CDR3 is 14 amino acids. Per the germline V gene, CDR1 is SEHNR and CDR2 is FQNEAQ (reference sequence). V lost 6 bases and J lost 7; bases outside the gene matches: 6. Treatment given: oral pan-JAK inhibitor, 5-10 mg twice daily. PBMC-derived CD4+ and CD8+ T cells were sorted. The genes are TRBV7-9 and TRBJ2-1, with 10 bases fitting TRBD1. The sample consisted of CD8+ T cells sorted from blood, taken at week 4, from a patient treated with tofacitinib. This receptor was obtained from a human donor with alopecia areata. The CDR3 here is CASRPGQGKNEQFF. The CDR3 DNA reads TGTGCCAGCAGGCCGGGACAGGGGAAGAATGAGCAGTTCTTC.